These 15 T cell receptor beta chains originate from one sample sequenced in a study of identical twins. Via MiXCR, TCRdb re-called the 5' RACE reads, giving one row per CDR3 protein. This sample has more than 600,000 distinct CDR3 sequences; around a sixth occur once, and the top ten carry less than 15%. The sample was also reused in another study, on T cells expressing NK-cell markers.

The material sequenced was PBMCs. These receptors were taken from a woman in her late teens or twenties in good health.

This clonotype showed up just a few times. The chain links TRBV29-1 to TRBJ1-6; D is possibly TRBD1 (5 bases). The CDR3 is 13 residues long. Germline CDR1 is SQVTM and CDR2 is ANQGSEA. V was shortened by 4 bases and J by 10 bases, with 14 bases between the two germline ends. CDR3 sequence (DNA): TGCAGCGTTGGGGAGGGGAATGAATCACCCCTCCACTTT. Translated: CSVGEGNESPLHF.

This clonotype appeared a few times. The V and J genes are TRBV29-1 and TRBJ2-1; 11 nucleotides agree with TRBD2. V trimming: 5 bases; J trimming: 2 bases; junction bases outside the gene matches: 5. The CDR3 has 15 amino acids. The V gene's germline CDR1 is SQVTM and CDR2 ANQGSEA. The CDR3 bases are TGCAGCGTTTCCCCGGGACTAGCGGCCTACAATGAGCAGTTCTTC. Translating it yields CSVSPGLAAYNEQFF.

This clonotype has just a few counts. The J gene is TRBJ2-7, the V gene TRBV7-9, with D possibly matching TRBD2 (5 bases). Germline-derived CDR1 and CDR2 are SEHNR and FQNEAQ (reference sequence). The CDR3 totals 15 residues. Between the trimmed V and J ends, which lost 2 bases and 5 bases, there was a span of 16 bases. The CDR3 loop is CASSLRAGGENEQYF. The CDR3 coding sequence is TGTGCCAGCAGCTTACGGGCGGGCGGCGAGAACGAGCAGTACTTC. Full variable domain (rest looked up from reference TRBV7-9 and TRBJ2-7): DTGVSQNPRHKITKRGQNVTFRCDPISEHNRLYWYRQTLGQGPEFLTYFQNEAQLEKSRLLSDRFSAERPKGSFSTLEIQRTEQGDSAMYLCASSLRAGGENEQYFGPGTRLTVT.

This clonotype was detected many times. The chain has TRBV12-3 or TRBV12-4 and TRBJ1-5, with D possibly matching TRBD1 (5 bases). With 4 bases removed from V and 7 bases from J, the gap between germline ends came to 11 bases. The CDR3 is made up of 13 amino acids. The chain's CDR3 is CASSWGGIQPQHF. DNA for the CDR3: TGTGCCAGCAGTTGGGGGGGGATCCAGCCCCAGCATTTT.

The gene calls are TRBV20-1 and TRBJ2-1, with 14 bases that match TRBD2. Germline V gene data show CDR1 as DFQATT and CDR2 as SNEGSKA (reference sequence). The CDR3 is made up of 17 amino acids. Trimming cost V 6 bases and J 4 bases; bases outside gene matches: 11. Here the CDR3 reads CSALRTSGRLGYNEQFF. In DNA form, the CDR3 reads TGCAGTGCCCTTAGGACTAGCGGGAGGCTCGGTTACAATGAGCAGTTCTTC.

J is TRBJ2-1 and V is TRBV7-2, with D hard to call. This CDR3 spans 14 amino acids. Germline V gene data show CDR1 as SGHTA and CDR2 as FQGNSA. With 7 bases removed from V and 8 bases from J, the gap between germline ends came to 18 bases. The CDR3 region has the DNA TGTGCCAGCACCAAGCGACGCTGGCTCGATGAGCAGTTCTTC. It codes for CASTKRRWLDEQFF.

The sample holds a few counts of this clonotype. The CDR3 loop reads CSASQGRWQPQHF. The CDR3, as DNA: TGCAGTGCTAGTCAGGGGAGGTGGCAGCCCCAGCATTTT. This rearrangement joins TRBV20-1 to TRBJ1-5; possible D gene TRBD1, 6 bases. Deletions cut 3 bases from V and 7 bases from J, with 13 bases between. The germline V gene has CDR1 DFQATT and CDR2 SNEGSKA (reference sequence). This CDR3 comprises 13 residues.

The chain has TRBV5-1 and TRBJ1-1; weak D call: TRBD1 (6 bases). Trimming took 5 bases from V and 6 from J, leaving 17 bases between them. Germline CDR1 and CDR2: SGHRS and YFSETQ. The CDR3 consists of 14 residues. Here the CDR3 reads CASSYTGSVAEAFF. The CDR3 region has the DNA TGCGCCAGCAGTTACACAGGGTCTGTGGCTGAAGCTTTCTTT.

The V call is TRBV20-1, the J call TRBJ2-1; a possible D gene is TRBD1 (7 bases). The V gene's germline CDR1 is DFQATT and CDR2 SNEGSKA (reference sequence). The CDR3 is made up of 14 amino acids. V lost 0 bases and J 6 bases, leaving 12 bases between the germline ends. The CDR3 here is CSARDIQGGNEQFF. The CDR3 region has the DNA TGCAGTGCTAGAGATATCCAGGGGGGCAATGAGCAGTTCTTC.

This clonotype has just a few counts. V gene TRBV12-3 or TRBV12-4 combines with J gene TRBJ1-5; 7 bases agree with TRBD1. J lost 1 base, V lost 5 bases, and 8 bases had no gene match. The CDR3 consists of 16 residues. CDR3 sequence reads: CASSLNRGGSNQPQHF. CDR3 in DNA: TGTGCCAGCAGTCTTAACAGGGGTGGGAGCAATCAGCCCCAGCATTTT.

In this sample, this clonotype turned up a few times. The chain is built from TRBV5-1 and TRBJ2-1; no firm D call. Germline V gene data show CDR1 as SGHRS and CDR2 as YFSETQ. The CDR3 sequence is 15 residues long. The V end was cut by 0 bases, the J end by 0 bases, with 7 bases between. The CDR3 loop reads CASSLVMSSYNEQFF. The CDR3 bases are TGCGCCAGCAGCTTGGTTATGAGCTCCTACAATGAGCAGTTCTTC. Filled out from reference TRBV5-1 and TRBJ2-1, the complete variable domain reads KAGVTQTPRYLIKTRGQQVTLSCSPISGHRSVSWYQQTPGQGLQFLFEYFSETQRNKGNFPGRFSGRQFSNSRSEMNVSTLELGDSALYLCASSLVMSSYNEQFFGPGTRLTVL.

This clonotype appeared a few times. The V gene is TRBV6-6, the J gene TRBJ2-3, with a tentative D call TRBD2 (6 bases). The CDR3 is 13 amino acids. CDR1 MNHNY and CDR2 SVGAGI come from the germline V gene (reference sequence). V lost 10 bases and J lost 2, with 13 bases in between. CDR3 in amino acids: CATRLVLTDTQYF. The CDR3 DNA reads TGTGCCACCCGACTAGTCCTCACAGATACGCAGTATTTT.

V is TRBV5-1 and J is TRBJ2-1; maybe TRBD2 (6 bases). V lost 4 bases and J 8 bases, leaving 19 bases between the germline ends. Germline-derived CDR1 and CDR2 are SGHRS and YFSETQ. The CDR3 covers 15 residues. CDR3 region: CASSAGVWGEDEQFF. The CDR3 region has the DNA TGCGCCAGCAGCGCCGGGGTGTGGGGGGAAGATGAGCAGTTCTTC.

The chain has TRBV7-2 and TRBJ2-7, with 8 bases identical to TRBD2. CDR1 SGHTA and CDR2 FQGNSA come from the germline V gene. This CDR3 has 15 amino acids. Trimming took 2 bases from V and 3 from J; bases not matched to a gene: 6. CDR3 in DNA: TGTGCCAGCAGCTTAAGTGCGGGAGGAATCTACGAGCAGTACTTC. Its protein product is CASSLSAGGIYEQYF.

The chain is built from TRBV20-1 and TRBJ2-5; the D gene is possibly TRBD2 (6 bases). The V end was cut by 5 bases, the J end by 2 bases, with 18 bases between. The CDR3 loop spans 15 amino acids. In germline, CDR1 is DFQATT, CDR2 SNEGSKA (reference sequence). The CDR3 DNA reads TGCAGTGCTCCCCCGGGGACTTCCCTGCAAGAGACCCAGTACTTC. It yields the protein CSAPPGTSLQETQYF.